A single sample is the source of the 21 T cell receptor beta chains below, sequenced in a study of cytomegalovirus exposure and HLA in healthy donors. PCR used 60 Vbeta primers and 13 Jbeta primers. The repertoire was sequenced with immunoSEQ multiplex PCR; TCRdb's copy has only in-frame clones and lacks some. Seen here are about 180,000 clones, roughly 80% observed once, and the top ten hold nearly 2.5%. Sequenced material: PBMCs. The receptors were sampled from a male donor in good health and CMV-seronegative.

The chain has TRBV5-1 and TRBJ1-2; D perhaps matches TRBD1 (6 bases). The V gene's germline CDR1 is SGHRS and CDR2 YFSETQ. CDR3 size: 13 residues. The V end lost 7 bases, the J end lost 7 bases, and 17 bases lay between the germline ends. The CDR3 nucleotides are TGCGCCAGCTCCTTGGGGGCCAGGTTTGGCTACACCTTC. It specifies CASSLGARFGYTF.

The DNA of the CDR3 is TGTGCCAGCAGCTTGGTAGGGGCGGAAAGTACTAATGAAAAACTGTTTTTT. Amino acids: CASSLVGAESTNEKLFF. The rearrangement links TRBV5-6 to TRBJ1-4; weak D call: TRBD1 (5 bases). This CDR3 is built from 17 residues. The V and J ends lost 0 bases and 2 bases respectively, with 14 bases between them. CDR1 and CDR2 (germline): SGHDT, YYEEEE.

The V gene is TRBV13, the J gene TRBJ2-1; TRBD2 matches 8 bases. Per germline, CDR1 PRHDT and CDR2 FYEKMQ (reference sequence). V shed 5 bases, J shed 9 bases, and the junction held 12 bases outside the gene matches. The CDR3 sequence is 15 residues long. The DNA of the CDR3 is TGTGCCAGCAGCCCCGGGGGGGTTAGGGGCCCTGAGCAGTTCTTC. Translating gives CASSPGGVRGPEQFF. The whole variable domain, filled in from reference TRBV13 and TRBJ2-1, reads AAGVIQSPRHLIKEKRETATLKCYPIPRHDTVYWYQQGPGQDPQFLISFYEKMQSDKGSIPDRFSAQQFSDYHSELNMSSLELGDSALYFCASSPGGVRGPEQFFGPGTRLTVL.

The chain has TRBV7-9 and TRBJ2-5; the D is unclear. CDR3 size: 15 residues. Looked up from germline, CDR1 is SEHNR and CDR2 is FQNEAQ (reference sequence). The ends were cut back, 5 bases at V and 5 bases at J, with 18 bases in the middle. The CDR3 loop reads CASSHAAEAWETQYF. CDR3 bases: TGTGCCAGCAGCCACGCGGCCGAGGCTTGGGAGACCCAGTACTTC.

The chain employs TRBV18 and TRBJ2-1, with 8 bases that match TRBD2. Germline-derived CDR1 and CDR2 are KGHSH and LQKENI. The CDR3 contains 14 residues. The V and J ends lost 2 bases and 6 bases, in that order; junction bases with no gene match: 3. The CDR3 coding sequence is TGTGCCAGCTCACCAAACGGGGGGGCCAATGAGCAGTTCTTC. Encoded protein: CASSPNGGANEQFF.

CDR3 in DNA: TGTGCCAACCGGGGACAGACAAATGAAAAACTGTTTTTT. Its protein product is CANRGQTNEKLFF. The V call is TRBV2, the J call TRBJ1-4; 7 nucleotides align to TRBD1. J was trimmed by 5 bases and V by 10 bases; bases with no gene match: 7. CDR1 SNHLY and CDR2 FYNNEI come from the germline V gene. The CDR3 spans 13 residues. The full variable domain, its missing parts supplied by reference TRBV2 and TRBJ1-4, is EPEVTQTPSHQVTQMGQEVILRCVPISNHLYFYWYRQILGQKVEFLVSFYNNEISEKSEIFDDQFSVERPDGSNFTLKIRSTKLEDSAMYFCANRGQTNEKLFFGSGTQLSVL.

The chain links TRBV28 to TRBJ1-1, with 9 bases fitting TRBD1. The CDR3 is 17 residues long. Trimming cost V 2 bases and J 3 bases; bases outside gene matches: 10. CDR1 and CDR2 (germline): MDHEN, SYDVKM. DNA for the CDR3: TGTGCCAGCAGTTTAACCCCCGGGACAGGGAGGGACACTGAAGCTTTCTTT. It translates to CASSLTPGTGRDTEAFF. Together with reference TRBV28 and TRBJ1-1, the CDR3 gives the full variable domain: DVKVTQSSRYLVKRTGEKVFLECVQDMDHENMFWYRQDPGLGLRLIYFSYDVKMKEKGDIPEGYSVSREKKERFSLILESASTNQTSMYLCASSLTPGTGRDTEAFFGQGTRLTVV.

The chain employs TRBV30 and TRBJ2-7; 9 nucleotides line up with TRBD1. Unmatched junction bases numbered 5, after V lost 1 base and J lost 7 bases. The CDR3 loop spans 13 amino acids. Per the germline V gene, CDR1 is GTSNPN and CDR2 is SVGIG (reference sequence). DNA for the CDR3: TGTGCCTGGAGTGGGACAGGGGTGGATGAGCAGTACTTC. Translation gives CAWSGTGVDEQYF.

V gene TRBV7-2 combines with J gene TRBJ2-7; 9 bases are shared with TRBD2. Germline CDR1 SGHTA, CDR2 FQGNSA. The ends lost 5 bases at V and 4 bases at J; junction bases unmatched: 12. This CDR3 contains 16 residues. This chain's CDR3 is CASSGMGRGGGYEQYF. Written as DNA, the CDR3 is TGTGCCAGCAGCGGCATGGGGCGGGGGGGCGGGTACGAGCAGTACTTC.

V usage is TRBV19 and J usage is TRBJ2-7; a possible D gene is TRBD1 (6 bases). CDR1 LNHDA and CDR2 SQIVND come from the germline V gene (reference sequence). The CDR3 consists of 12 residues. V was cut by 5 bases and J by 6 bases, with 11 bases left in between. CDR3 sequence: CASSFRGAEQYF. The CDR3 bases are TGTGCCAGTAGTTTCAGGGGCGCCGAGCAGTACTTC.

This chain joins TRBV4-3 and TRBJ2-3; 12 nucleotides match TRBD2. Looked up from germline, CDR1 is LGHNA and CDR2 is YSLEER. The CDR3 has 17 residues. J was trimmed by 4 bases and V by 1 base; bases with no gene match: 6. CDR3 residues: CASSQALLAGGPDTQYF. The CDR3 DNA follows: TGCGCCAGCAGCCAAGCCCTTCTAGCGGGGGGGCCAGATACGCAGTATTTT.

As DNA, the CDR3 is TGTGCCAGCAGTTTAGCAACAGGGAAGGTTCAAGAGACCCAGTACTTC. Protein: CASSLATGKVQETQYF. The rearrangement links TRBV28 to TRBJ2-5; D may be TRBD1 (6 bases). Germline CDR1 is MDHEN and CDR2 is SYDVKM. This CDR3 comprises 16 residues. The germline V and J ends were trimmed by 2 bases and 2 bases, with 15 bases remaining between them.

This chain uses TRBV2 with TRBJ1-2; weak D call: TRBD1 (6 bases). Trimming shortened V by 5 bases and J by 5 bases, and 27 bases separated the two germline ends. This CDR3 comprises 18 residues. The V gene's germline CDR1 is SNHLY and CDR2 FYNNEI. CDR3 protein: CASSTHGGENWAVYGYTF. The CDR3 bases are TGTGCCAGCAGTACGCATGGGGGCGAGAATTGGGCTGTTTATGGCTACACCTTC.

This clone appeared a single time. The genes are TRBV13 and TRBJ2-7; possible D gene TRBD1, 8 bases. Germline V gives CDR1 PRHDT, CDR2 FYEKMQ (reference sequence). The CDR3 consists of 17 residues. Trimming removed 0 bases from V and 5 bases from J, with 20 bases in between. The CDR3, as DNA: TGTGCCAGCAGCTTAGGCATCGGACAGGGAGGGTCCGACGAGCAGTACTTC. It translates to CASSLGIGQGGSDEQYF.

This clone showed up just a few times. The CDR3 is CASSQQGFEQFF. CDR3 sequence (DNA): TGTGCCAGCAGTCAACAGGGGTTTGAGCAGTTCTTC. The gene calls are TRBV6-5 and TRBJ2-1, with 7 bases fitting TRBD1. The CDR3 runs 12 residues. Germline CDR1 reads MNHEY; CDR2 reads SVGAGI. V shed 5 bases, J shed 9 bases, and the junction held 4 bases outside the gene matches.

This sequence joins TRBV5-1 and TRBJ2-1; 8 nucleotides match TRBD2. CDR3 length equals 16 residues. V was pared by 5 bases and J by 0 bases, with 7 bases of the junction left unmatched. CDR1 is SGHRS, CDR2 YFSETQ, per germline. CDR3 sequence (DNA): TGCGCCAGCAGACCGGGCGGGGGGAGCTCCTACAATGAGCAGTTCTTC. Protein product: CASRPGGGSSYNEQFF.

The chain employs TRBV27 and TRBJ2-1, with TRBD2 matching over 8 bases. With V trimmed by 2 bases and J by 6 bases, 6 bases remained unmatched. Germline V gene sequence: CDR1 MNHEY, CDR2 SMNVEV (reference sequence). The CDR3 is 15 amino acids. The CDR3 bases are TGTGCCAGCAGTTTACGGCGGGGGGCGGGCAATGAGCAGTTCTTC. It specifies CASSLRRGAGNEQFF.

The chain has TRBV27 and TRBJ2-7; a weak D match, TRBD2 (6 bases). Trimming cost V 4 bases and J 4 bases, with 20 bases left between them. Germline CDR1 reads MNHEY; CDR2 reads SMNVEV (reference sequence). This CDR3 is built from 16 residues. CDR3 sequence reads: CASSSSTGERAYEQYF. CDR3 in DNA: TGTGCCAGCAGTTCATCCACCGGAGAGCGGGCATACGAGCAGTACTTC.

This clone has only one observation. This chain connects TRBV11-2 to TRBJ1-4, with TRBD1 as a possible D gene (5 bases). The germline gives CDR1 SGHAT, CDR2 FQNNGV. The V and J ends lost 2 bases and 2 bases respectively, with 9 bases between them. This CDR3 comprises 15 residues. Here the CDR3 reads CASSLWGGTNEKLFF. In DNA form, the CDR3 reads TGTGCCAGCAGCTTATGGGGGGGGACTAATGAAAAACTGTTTTTT. The full variable domain, its missing parts supplied by reference TRBV11-2 and TRBJ1-4, is EAGVAQSPRYKIIEKRQSVAFWCNPISGHATLYWYQQILGQGPKLLIQFQNNGVVDDSQLPKDRFSAERLKGVDSTLKIQPAKLEDSAVYLCASSLWGGTNEKLFFGSGTQLSVL.

J is TRBJ2-3 and V is TRBV5-4; 8 nucleotides line up with TRBD2. V lost 4 bases, J lost 1 base, and 5 bases stayed unmatched. The germline V gene encodes CDR1 SGHNT and CDR2 YYREEE (reference sequence). This CDR3 is built from 15 residues. CDR3 sequence (DNA): TGTGCCAGCAGCCGAACGGGACTAGGCACAGATACGCAGTATTTT. Encoded protein: CASSRTGLGTDTQYF.

This chain joins TRBV4-3 and TRBJ1-4; tentative D call: TRBD1 (5 bases). The CDR3 has 15 amino acids. Trimming removed 3 bases from V and 8 bases from J, with 16 bases in between. Germline-derived CDR1 and CDR2 are LGHNA and YSLEER. The CDR3 DNA sequence: TGCGCCAGCAGCCAGGGTGGGGGGACCGGAGAAAAACTGTTTTTT. Protein product: CASSQGGGTGEKLFF.